This T cell receptor (beta chain) was retrieved from a study of molecular identifiers for immune sequencing clone quantification. Previously described methods and listed TCR primers were used for bulk TCR libraries. TCRdb ran MiXCR on the PCR reads and lists one entry per CDR3 protein. This sample has roughly 40,000 distinct CDR3 sequences, with approximately 25% found just once. This clonotype was recorded many times. The CDR3 has 18 amino acids. CDR1 is MGHRA, CDR2 YSYEKL, per germline. The ends lost 0 bases at V and 5 bases at J; junction bases unmatched: 14. The chain employs TRBV4-1 and TRBJ1-2; TRBD1 aligns across 8 bases. The specimen was naive CD8+ T cells from blood, with Jurkat cell RNA spiked in. Documented subset: FACS-sorted CD8+CD4-CCR7+CD45RA+ naive T cells. The receptor was isolated from a human donor in good health. Some libraries in this study had Jurkat cell RNA spiked in. The CDR3 sequence is CASSQDRTGLLSGYGYTF. The CDR3, as DNA: TGCGCCAGCAGCCAAGATAGGACAGGGCTTCTATCAGGATATGGCTACACCTTC.